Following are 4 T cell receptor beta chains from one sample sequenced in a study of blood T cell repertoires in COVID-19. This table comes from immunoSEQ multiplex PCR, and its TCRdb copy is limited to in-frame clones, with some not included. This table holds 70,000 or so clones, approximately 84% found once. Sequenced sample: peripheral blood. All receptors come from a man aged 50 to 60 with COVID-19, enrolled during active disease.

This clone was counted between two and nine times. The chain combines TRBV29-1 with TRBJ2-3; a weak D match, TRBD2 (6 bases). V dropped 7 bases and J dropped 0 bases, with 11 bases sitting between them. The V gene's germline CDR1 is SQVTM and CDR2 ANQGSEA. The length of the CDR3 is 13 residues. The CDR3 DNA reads TGCAGCGCAAGGCGGGGTAGCACAGATACGCAGTATTTT. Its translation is CSARRGSTDTQYF.

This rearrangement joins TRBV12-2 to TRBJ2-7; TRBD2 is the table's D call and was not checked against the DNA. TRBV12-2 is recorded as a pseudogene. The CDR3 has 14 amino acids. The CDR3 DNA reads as TGTGCAAGTCGTCTCCAACTGCTTAGTTCCGAGCAGTACTTC. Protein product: CASRLQLLSSEQYF.

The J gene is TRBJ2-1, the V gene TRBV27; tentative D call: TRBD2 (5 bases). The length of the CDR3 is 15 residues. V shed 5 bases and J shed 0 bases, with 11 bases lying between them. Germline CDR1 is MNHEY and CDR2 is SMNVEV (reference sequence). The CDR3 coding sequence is TGTGCCAGCAGTCAAGGCACTAGCTCCTACAATGAGCAGTTCTTC. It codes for CASSQGTSSYNEQFF.

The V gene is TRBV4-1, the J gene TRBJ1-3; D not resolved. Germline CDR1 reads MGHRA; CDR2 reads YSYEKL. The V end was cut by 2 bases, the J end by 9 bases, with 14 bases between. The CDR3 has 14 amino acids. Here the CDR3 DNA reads TGCGCCAGCAGCCAAACCACGGAGCGGAGCACCATATATTTT. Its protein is CASSQTTERSTIYF.